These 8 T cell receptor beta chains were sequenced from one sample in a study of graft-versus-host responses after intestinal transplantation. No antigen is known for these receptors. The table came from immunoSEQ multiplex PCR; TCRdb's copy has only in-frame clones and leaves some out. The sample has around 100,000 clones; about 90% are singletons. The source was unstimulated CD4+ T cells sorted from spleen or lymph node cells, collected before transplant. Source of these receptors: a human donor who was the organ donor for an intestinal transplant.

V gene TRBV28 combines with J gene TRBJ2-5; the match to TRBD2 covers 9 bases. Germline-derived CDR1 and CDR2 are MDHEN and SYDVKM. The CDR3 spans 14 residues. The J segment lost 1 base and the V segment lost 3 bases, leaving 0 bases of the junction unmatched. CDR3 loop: CASSFSGGQETQYF. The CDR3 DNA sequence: TGTGCCAGCAGTTTTAGCGGGGGCCAAGAGACCCAGTACTTC. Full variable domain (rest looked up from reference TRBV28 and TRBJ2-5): DVKVTQSSRYLVKRTGEKVFLECVQDMDHENMFWYRQDPGLGLRLIYFSYDVKMKEKGDIPEGYSVSREKKERFSLILESASTNQTSMYLCASSFSGGQETQYFGPGTRLLVL.

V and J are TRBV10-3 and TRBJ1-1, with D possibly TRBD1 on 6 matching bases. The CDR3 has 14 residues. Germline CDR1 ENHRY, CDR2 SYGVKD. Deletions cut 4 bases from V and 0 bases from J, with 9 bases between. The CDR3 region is CAISAWDMNTEAFF. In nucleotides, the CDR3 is TGTGCCATCAGTGCCTGGGACATGAACACTGAAGCTTTCTTT.

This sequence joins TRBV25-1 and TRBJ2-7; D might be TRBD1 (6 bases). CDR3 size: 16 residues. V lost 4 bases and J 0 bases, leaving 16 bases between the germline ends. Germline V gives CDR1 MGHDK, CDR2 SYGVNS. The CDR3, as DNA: TGTGCCAGCAGTGCCTCGACAGGCTGGGGCTCCTACGAGCAGTACTTC. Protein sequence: CASSASTGWGSYEQYF.

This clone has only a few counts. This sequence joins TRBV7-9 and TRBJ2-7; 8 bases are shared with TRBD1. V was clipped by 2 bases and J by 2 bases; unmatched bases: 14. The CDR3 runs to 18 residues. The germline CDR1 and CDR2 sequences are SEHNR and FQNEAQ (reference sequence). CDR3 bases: TGTGCCAGCAGCTTATGGGACCCCGGGGACAGGCGGACCTACGAGCAGTACTTC. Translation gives CASSLWDPGDRRTYEQYF.

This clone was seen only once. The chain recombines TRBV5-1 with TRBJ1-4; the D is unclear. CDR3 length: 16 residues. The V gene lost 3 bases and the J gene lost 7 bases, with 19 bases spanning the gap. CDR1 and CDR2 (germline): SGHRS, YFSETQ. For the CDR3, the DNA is TGCGCCAGCAGCTACTGGGAGGGATTAGGGATTGAAAAACTGTTTTTT. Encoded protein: CASSYWEGLGIEKLFF.

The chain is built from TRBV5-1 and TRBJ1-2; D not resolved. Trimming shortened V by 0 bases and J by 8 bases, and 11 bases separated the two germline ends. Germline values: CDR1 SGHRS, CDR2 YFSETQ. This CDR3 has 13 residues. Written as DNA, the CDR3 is TGCGCCAGCAGCTTGGGGGCATACGGGGGCTACACCTTC. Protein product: CASSLGAYGGYTF.

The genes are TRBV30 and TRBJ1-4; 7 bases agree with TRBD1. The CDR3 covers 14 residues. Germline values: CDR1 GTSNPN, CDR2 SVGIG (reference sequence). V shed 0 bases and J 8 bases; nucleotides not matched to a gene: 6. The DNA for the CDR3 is TGTGCCTGGAGTGTCCGACAGGGAAGGGAAAAACTGTTTTTT. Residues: CAWSVRQGREKLFF.

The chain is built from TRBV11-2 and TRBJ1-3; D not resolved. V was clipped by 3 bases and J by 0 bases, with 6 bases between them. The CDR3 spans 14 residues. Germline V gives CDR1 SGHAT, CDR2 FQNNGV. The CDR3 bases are TGTGCCAGCAGCTTGAGGTACTCTGGAAACACCATATATTTT. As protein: CASSLRYSGNTIYF.